This T cell receptor beta chain is drawn from a study of a mutant IDH1 vaccine in newly diagnosed glioma (dated by TCRdb to the early 2020s). Regarding the research as a whole: Patients were given eight vaccinations, in weeks 1, 3, 5, 7, 11, 15, 19 and 23, which matched visits V03 through V10. Of the roughly 32 patients who were treated, 62.5% were male and around 40% were female, and the mean age was roughly 40 years. Longitudinal TCRB deep sequencing was performed for roughly 27 treated patients wherever samples were available for exploratory analyses. In the chemotherapy-containing groups, vaccination started alongside temozolomide cycles, whereas in patients who had radiotherapy alone it started 4-6 weeks after radiotherapy. Six visits were used for peripheral blood collection: V03 (baseline), V05, V07, V10, V12 and V13. Before enrollment, most patients had been given radiochemotherapy with temozolomide as standard therapy, while the rest had received either radiotherapy alone or temozolomide alone. What the authors observed across the whole study: The authors stated that sample limitations prevented analyses of patient blood samples from being reproduced. Vaccine-induced immune responses across multiple MHC alleles were detected in around 92% of patients. Availability determined which PBMC samples were chosen for TCRB deep sequencing. No apparent relationship was observed between pseudoprogression and alterations in the top peripheral T cell clonotypes detected by TCRB sequencing.

Interpreted using the paper, the time point label stands for: week 11, during vaccination. Each vaccine dose, consisting of 300 ug of a 20-mer mutant IDH1 peptide in Montanide, was administered subcutaneously with topical imiquimod. All donors had newly diagnosed IDH1-mutant astrocytomas of WHO grade 3 or 4 that showed loss of nuclear ATRX. The samples were drawn from NOA16, a multicentre, single-arm, open-label phase I trial in Germany that tested a mutant IDH1 peptide vaccine in humans for the first time. The DNeasy Blood and Tissue Kit was used to extract genomic DNA from EDTA blood for TCRB sequencing. The germline V gene (reference sequence) provides CDR1 SEHNR and CDR2 FQNEAQ. Trimming at the junction amounts to 4 bases on V and 6 bases on J, and the germline ends lie 15 bases apart. The CDR3 spans 14 residues, from the cysteine through the phenylalanine. Only the CDR3 region is kept as DNA, spanning 42 bases read in frame from base 1.

Preparation of the library involved the immunoSEQ multiplex PCR assay. Rearranged TCR beta chain sequences were amplified with the hsTCRB Kit following the manufacturer's protocol. TCRB libraries were sequenced on an Illumina MiSeq. The original pipeline was this. The proprietary platform of the kit vendor was used for demultiplexing, trimming and gene mapping. Here the immuneACCESS table is served through TCRdb, limited to in-frame sequences with V and J called. Missing clones are a known gap in these copies; in checked studies unresolved V genes cover under half, and the rest lacks a known reason. V, J and clone size reflect that table, while D and trimming were determined from the DNA. The sample table contains tens of thousands of clones; only one count was recorded for 70% to 85% of them. Together, the top ten hold approximately 8% of the sample. A few counts support this clone. The antigen this receptor binds is unknown. There are no base qualities to consult, and no much larger clone falls within one base.

The sample consisted of PBMCs, taken from a glioma patient whose treatment included an IDH1 peptide vaccine. The V and J genes are TRBV7-9 and TRBJ1-1, with TRBD1 tentatively as D gene (5 bases match). This TCR was recovered from a man aged 40-55 years with glioma. At the DNA level, the sequence is TGTGCCAGCAGCTCAGCAGCTAGGGGACCTGAAGCTTTCTTT. Its protein is CASSSAARGPEAFF. With all but the CDR3 taken from the reference TRBV7-9 and TRBJ1-1 genes, the full variable domain is: DTGVSQNPRHKITKRGQNVTFRCDPISEHNRLYWYRQTLGQGPEFLTYFQNEAQLEKSRLLSDRFSAERPKGSFSTLEIQRTEQGDSAMYLCASSSAARGPEAFFGQGTRLTVV.